This TCR beta chain originates from a study of spatial heterogeneity in lung cancer. In the study overall: Donors were 72 untreated early-stage non-small cell lung cancer patients. Detected sequences consistently included more beta-chain ones than alpha-chain ones. Mean representation of each unique TCR and UMI combination in the raw reads exceeded nine occurrences. Findings of the study overall: Whereas they appeared in blood less at follow-up, ubiquitous expanded tumor TCRs appeared there more at resection.

TCRdb redid the calling of the 5' RACE reads with MiXCR, one entry per CDR3 protein. This table holds some 120,000 distinct CDR3 sequences, about 12% found once. Specified time point: blood at routine non-recurrence follow-up after resection. Whole RNA obtained from tumor, nontumor lung or frozen PBMC underwent sequencing without sorting. On this clonotype itself: Its antigen remains unidentified.

CDR1 is MGHRA and CDR2 is YSYEKL in the germline V gene. The CDR3 is made up of 13 amino acids. J gave up 8 bases and V 3 bases, and 6 bases lay outside the gene matches. The J gene is TRBJ1-2, the V gene TRBV4-1; 7 bases are shared with TRBD1. Sample: PBMCs, taken at follow-up. The source of this sequence is a male donor with early-stage non-small cell lung cancer. The CDR3 spells CASSQPTGRGYTF. The CDR3 DNA reads as TGCGCCAGCAGCCAGCCGACAGGGAGGGGCTACACCTTC.